The 9 T cell receptor beta chains below were found in one sample sequenced in a study of blood T cell repertoires in COVID-19. Some clones are missing from TCRdb's copy, which holds only in-frame ones; the method was immunoSEQ multiplex PCR. There are 95,000 or so clones in the sample; roughly 80% occur only once, and about 23% lies in the top ten. The sample comprised peripheral blood. These receptors came from a man aged 80 or over with active or convalescent COVID-19.

The genes are TRBV5-5 and TRBJ1-1, with no clear D. Between the trimmed V and J ends, which lost 0 bases and 5 bases, there was a span of 8 bases. Germline V gene sequence: CDR1 SGHKS, CDR2 YYEKEE (reference sequence). The CDR3 has 13 residues. The CDR3 loop reads CASSLGSYTEAFF. The CDR3, as DNA: TGTGCCAGCAGCTTGGGGAGTTATACTGAAGCTTTCTTT.

J is TRBJ1-2 and V is TRBV12-3 or TRBV12-4; D is perhaps TRBD1 (6 bases). The ends were cut back, 2 bases at V and 14 bases at J, with 15 bases in the middle. This CDR3 spans 12 amino acids. The CDR3 DNA follows: TGTGCCAGCAGTTTACGCCCAGGGGTTGAGACCTTC. This encodes CASSLRPGVETF.

J is TRBJ1-2 and V is TRBV24-1; D call uncertain. Germline loops: CDR1 KGHDR, CDR2 SFDVKD. V lost 3 bases to trimming and J lost 1 base, with 5 bases between them. There are 13 residues in the CDR3. The CDR3 spells CATSDPFNYGYTF. The CDR3 region has the DNA TGTGCCACCAGTGATCCCTTTAACTATGGCTACACCTTC.

This chain connects TRBV10-3 to TRBJ2-1; 9 bases fit TRBD2. The CDR3 totals 14 residues. Germline CDR1 is ENHRY and CDR2 is SYGVKD. Trimming took 7 bases from V and 6 from J; bases not matched to a gene: 7. The CDR3 DNA follows: TGTGCCATCAAGGGCGGGGGGGCCGTCAATGAGCAGTTCTTC. Translating it yields CAIKGGGAVNEQFF.

This sequence joins TRBV5-4 and TRBJ1-2, with 9 nucleotides matching TRBD1. Germline values: CDR1 SGHNT, CDR2 YYREEE (reference sequence). The ends lost 4 bases at V and 2 bases at J; junction bases unmatched: 6. The CDR3 consists of 15 residues. CDR3 amino acids: CASSPGTGTNYGYTF. CDR3 in DNA: TGTGCCAGCAGCCCCGGGACAGGGACCAACTATGGCTACACCTTC.

The chain carries TRBV6-5 and TRBJ2-7; 8 nucleotides align to TRBD1. Germline V CDR1 and CDR2: MNHEY, SVGAGI. J gave up 6 bases and V 8 bases, and 3 bases lay outside the gene matches. The CDR3 spans 11 residues. In DNA, the CDR3 is TGTGCCAGCGTGGACAGGGCCGAGCAGTACTTC. It is translated as CASVDRAEQYF.

A few counts support this clone. This chain connects TRBV5-4 to TRBJ1-1; 8 bases are shared with TRBD1. Trimming took 2 bases from V and 7 from J; bases not matched to a gene: 16. In germline, CDR1 is SGHNT, CDR2 YYREEE (reference sequence). CDR3 length equals 17 residues. The CDR3 protein is CASSLIGRRQGRDEAFF. CDR3 nucleotide sequence: TGTGCCAGCAGCTTAATCGGACGACGACAGGGGAGAGATGAAGCTTTCTTT.

The V and J genes are TRBV19 and TRBJ1-4, with 10 bases that match TRBD1. Germline V lookup: CDR1 LNHDA, CDR2 SQIVND (reference sequence). This CDR3 region has 16 residues. Trimming at V came to 1 base and at J to 10 bases, leaving 9 bases not matched to a gene. CDR3 amino acids: CASSIGSTGGYGKLFF. In DNA, the CDR3 is TGTGCCAGTAGTATAGGCTCGACAGGGGGCTATGGAAAACTGTTTTTT.

The chain combines TRBV5-5 with TRBJ2-5; a weak D match, TRBD2 (6 bases). Looked up from germline, CDR1 is SGHKS and CDR2 is YYEKEE (reference sequence). The CDR3 spans 16 residues. Trimming took 4 bases from V and 5 from J, leaving 21 bases between them. Here the CDR3 DNA reads TGTGCCAGCAGCCGGGGGAGTATGGGTCTCCACGAGACCCAGTACTTC. Its translation: CASSRGSMGLHETQYF.